Following are 20 T cell receptor beta chains from one sample sequenced in a study of OX40 agonist ivuxolimab in advanced cancers. Repertoires were generated with immunoSEQ multiplex PCR, while TCRdb's copy carries only in-frame clones and drops some. The sample has fewer than 95,000 clones; less than 85% are singletons. The sample was CD4+ or CD8+ T cells sorted from blood, taken in a trial of the OX40 agonist ivuxolimab. The receptors shown here come from an adult with an advanced solid tumor such as melanoma, head and neck, liver or kidney cancer.

This clone was observed once. The chain combines TRBV5-1 with TRBJ2-1, with 15 positions matching TRBD2. The CDR3 consists of 15 residues. Germline trimming cut 4 bases from V and 10 bases from J; bases unmatched to any gene: 6. Germline V CDR1 and CDR2: SGHRS, YFSETQ. The CDR3 DNA reads TGCGCCAGCAGCCGTGGGACTAGCGGGGGGCACGAGCAGTTCTTC. Protein product: CASSRGTSGGHEQFF.

CDR3 sequence: CASSFRGELFF. The CDR3 region has the DNA TGTGCCAGCAGCTTCCGCGGGGAGCTGTTTTTT. The rearrangement uses TRBV7-3 and TRBJ2-2; D gene unclear. Germline CDR1 is SGHTA and CDR2 is FQGTGA. V gave up 3 bases and J gave up 7 bases, with 3 bases separating them. The length of the CDR3 is 11 residues.

The rearrangement uses TRBV11-2 and TRBJ2-2; D not certain. The germline V gene has CDR1 SGHAT and CDR2 FQNNGV. The CDR3 totals 17 residues. Trimming shortened V by 5 bases and J by 9 bases, and 25 bases separated the two germline ends. The CDR3 sequence is CASSLNLGHHTGRELFF. The CDR3 nucleotides are TGTGCCAGCAGCCTTAATCTGGGCCACCACACCGGTCGGGAGCTGTTTTTT.

The gene calls are TRBV18 and TRBJ1-2; 10 nucleotides line up with TRBD1. V lost 4 bases and J lost 2; bases outside the gene matches: 4. Germline CDR1 is KGHSH and CDR2 is LQKENI. The CDR3 is made up of 15 amino acids. The CDR3 protein is CASSQPGQGNYGYTF. CDR3 nucleotide sequence: TGTGCCAGCTCACAACCGGGACAGGGGAACTATGGCTACACCTTC.

This clone was counted only a few times. J is TRBJ1-1 and V is TRBV28; the D gene is possibly TRBD1 (5 bases). Trimming shortened V by 3 bases and J by 4 bases, and 15 bases separated the two germline ends. From germline, CDR1 is MDHEN and CDR2 SYDVKM. The CDR3 extends over 15 amino acids. The CDR3 region has the DNA TGTGCCAGCAGTTTTGTCAACATCGGGGGCACTGAAGCTTTCTTT. Its protein is CASSFVNIGGTEAFF.

The genes are TRBV9 and TRBJ1-1, with TRBD1 matching over 7 bases. CDR1 and CDR2 (germline): SGDLS, YYNGEE. The J segment lost 4 bases and the V segment lost 0 bases, leaving 6 bases of the junction unmatched. The CDR3 length is 15 residues. For the CDR3, the DNA is TGTGCCAGCAGCGTAGCTTGGGCAGGGGGCACTGAAGCTTTCTTT. Its translation: CASSVAWAGGTEAFF.

This chain connects TRBV6-5 to TRBJ2-7; D might be TRBD2 (6 bases). This CDR3 comprises 11 residues. CDR1 MNHEY and CDR2 SVGAGI come from the germline V gene. V lost 11 bases and J 3 bases, leaving 11 bases between the germline ends. The CDR3, as DNA: TGTGCCTCTCGAGCGGGCTACGAGCAGTACTTC. Amino acid sequence: CASRAGYEQYF.

The J gene is TRBJ2-7, the V gene TRBV6-6; D call uncertain. CDR1 MNHNY and CDR2 SVGAGI come from the germline V gene (reference sequence). The V gene lost 4 bases and the J gene lost 6 bases, with 13 bases spanning the gap. The length of the CDR3 is 13 residues. CDR3 DNA sequence: TGTGCCAGCAGTTCTGAGCCTTTACGCGAGCAGTACTTC. It yields the protein CASSSEPLREQYF.

V and J are TRBV5-4 and TRBJ1-5; D unclear. CDR3 length equals 15 residues. Germline V gene lookup returns CDR1 SGHNT and CDR2 YYREEE (reference sequence). Deletions cut 0 bases from V and 5 bases from J, with 12 bases between. The CDR3 nucleotides read TGTGCCAGCAGCTTGGGTGGTTCCCTCCATCAGCCCCAGCATTTT. Amino acid sequence: CASSLGGSLHQPQHF.

This sequence joins TRBV28 and TRBJ2-6; D not certain. Trimming stripped 2 bases from V and 2 bases from J, with 7 bases between. The CDR3 has 15 residues. Per the germline V gene, CDR1 is MDHEN and CDR2 is SYDVKM. CDR3 bases: TGTGCCAGCAGTTTACCGGTAACTGGGGCCAACGTCCTGACTTTC. It yields the protein CASSLPVTGANVLTF.

This clone was seen more than once but under ten times. The rearrangement links TRBV7-9 to TRBJ1-1; 8 bases fit TRBD1. There are 12 residues in the CDR3. The J segment lost 8 bases and the V segment lost 5 bases, leaving 4 bases of the junction unmatched. Germline V gene sequence: CDR1 SEHNR, CDR2 FQNEAQ (reference sequence). The CDR3 is CASSRGQGEAFF. CDR3 in DNA: TGTGCCAGCAGCCGCGGACAGGGAGAAGCTTTCTTT.

This rearrangement joins TRBV6-5 to TRBJ1-1; weak D call: TRBD1 (6 bases). V dropped 5 bases and J dropped 4 bases, with 17 bases sitting between them. Germline V gene sequence: CDR1 MNHEY, CDR2 SVGAGI. CDR3 size: 15 residues. CDR3 coding DNA: TGTGCCAGCAGTAAACCACAGGGATGGGGCACTGAAGCTTTCTTT. It codes for CASSKPQGWGTEAFF.

This clone was recorded only once. The V and J genes are TRBV15 and TRBJ1-5; 7 nucleotides align to TRBD1. This CDR3 region has 15 residues. The V and J ends lost 1 base and 3 bases, in that order; junction bases with no gene match: 3. CDR1 LNHNV and CDR2 YYDKDF come from the germline V gene (reference sequence). This CDR3 reads CATSRGGQNNQPQHF. The CDR3 DNA sequence: TGTGCCACCAGCAGAGGGGGACAGAACAATCAGCCCCAGCATTTT.

This clone is a singleton in its sample. The chain's CDR3 is CASSLGGKADTQYF. CDR3 DNA sequence: TGCGCCAGCAGCTTGGGGGGGAAAGCAGATACGCAGTATTTT. The V gene is TRBV5-1, the J gene TRBJ2-3; D is tentatively TRBD1 or TRBD2 (5 bases each). With 0 bases removed from V and 4 bases from J, the gap between germline ends came to 9 bases. The CDR3 totals 14 residues. The germline V gene encodes CDR1 SGHRS and CDR2 YFSETQ.

This clone was seen just once. V and J are TRBV29-1 and TRBJ2-3; a weak D match, TRBD2 (5 bases). This CDR3 has 12 amino acids. The V end was cut by 6 bases, the J end by 5 bases, with 12 bases between. Germline V gene lookup returns CDR1 SQVTM and CDR2 ANQGSEA. CDR3 sequence: CSVGLFKDTQYF. The CDR3 coding sequence is TGCAGCGTCGGACTCTTCAAAGATACGCAGTATTTT.

This clone has just one count. The rearrangement uses TRBV9 and TRBJ1-5, with 8 nucleotides matching TRBD1. There are 14 residues in the CDR3. Germline V gene lookup returns CDR1 SGDLS and CDR2 YYNGEE. V lost 6 bases to trimming and J lost 2 bases; unmatched junction nucleotides: 4. The CDR3 loop is CASTPGQGNQPQHF. CDR3 DNA sequence: TGTGCCAGCACTCCGGGACAGGGCAATCAGCCCCAGCATTTT.

V usage is TRBV7-6 and J usage is TRBJ2-6, with D maybe TRBD1 (6 bases). Germline-derived CDR1 and CDR2 are SGHVS and FNYEAQ. The CDR3 covers 16 residues. V was cut by 1 base and J by 0 bases, with 7 bases left in between. The CDR3 spells CASSLGTASGANVLTF. CDR3 in DNA: TGTGCCAGCAGCTTAGGGACAGCCTCTGGGGCCAACGTCCTGACTTTC.

V gene TRBV5-1 combines with J gene TRBJ2-5; 7 bases are shared with TRBD2. CDR1 and CDR2 (germline): SGHRS, YFSETQ. Germline trimming cut 1 base from V and 3 bases from J; bases unmatched to any gene: 3. This CDR3 is built from 14 residues. The CDR3 region has the DNA TGCGCCAGCAGCTTGTCTAGCGGAAAAGAGACCCAGTACTTC. Its protein is CASSLSSGKETQYF.

This chain uses TRBV28 with TRBJ2-6, with D unclear. The germline CDR1 and CDR2 sequences are MDHEN and SYDVKM. There are 14 residues in the CDR3. V lost 6 bases, J lost 0 bases, and 6 bases lay in between. CDR3 loop: CASRGRSGANVLTF. In DNA, the CDR3 is TGTGCCAGCAGAGGACGCTCTGGGGCCAACGTCCTGACTTTC.

The CDR3 DNA sequence: TGCGCCAGCAGCTTGGGATCTAGCCCAATCTCTGGAAACACCATATATTTT. Translating it yields CASSLGSSPISGNTIYF. The V gene is TRBV5-1, the J gene TRBJ1-3; no reliable D call. Germline V gene lookup returns CDR1 SGHRS and CDR2 YFSETQ. V was clipped by 0 bases and J by 0 bases, with 13 bases between them. The CDR3 covers 17 residues.